These 11 T cell receptor beta chains came from one sample sequenced in a study of vaccination and CD4 T cells after COVID-19. The Oncomine TCR Beta short-read assay generated sequence data from the DNA of cultured CD4+ T cells. TCRdb independently ran MiXCR on the PCR reads; one entry per CDR3 protein. The sample carries about 11,000 distinct CDR3 sequences, roughly 60% recorded once. Their antigen targets remain unknown. Regarding treatment: approximately nine-day PBMC culture with coronavirus spike peptide pools or control peptides (ViraFEST assay). Sequencing was performed on CD4+ T cells from blood, cultured in vitro. Receptors were obtained from a human donor who had recovered from COVID-19.

The V gene is TRBV2, the J gene TRBJ2-7; tentative D call: TRBD1 (7 bases). The CDR3 totals 12 residues. Germline V gene lookup returns CDR1 SNHLY and CDR2 FYNNEI. The V end lost 8 bases, the J end lost 3 bases, and 11 bases lay between the germline ends. CDR3 coding DNA: TGTGCCAGCGGAGGGACAGTCTACGAGCAGTACTTC. This gives the protein CASGGTVYEQYF.

The chain links TRBV20-1 to TRBJ2-1, with 11 bases matching TRBD2. The germline gives CDR1 DFQATT, CDR2 SNEGSKA (reference sequence). V lost 0 bases to trimming and J lost 8 bases; unmatched junction nucleotides: 6. CDR3 length: 15 amino acids. The CDR3 DNA sequence: TGCAGTGCTAGAGATCCCACTAGCGGGAGAGATGAGCAGTTCTTC. Residues: CSARDPTSGRDEQFF.

This clonotype was picked up a small number of times. The chain couples TRBV6-1 to TRBJ2-3; no firm D call. V was trimmed by 0 bases and J by 5 bases, leaving 9 bases between them. The germline CDR1 and CDR2 sequences are MNHNS and SASEGT. This CDR3 spans 14 amino acids. The DNA of the CDR3 is TGTGCCAGCAGTGAAGCGCTAGAAATAGATACGCAGTATTTT. Protein product: CASSEALEIDTQYF.

V gene TRBV6-9 combines with J gene TRBJ2-7, with D possibly TRBD2 on 5 matching bases. V was shortened by 2 bases and J by 2 bases, with 13 bases between the two germline ends. The CDR3 runs 15 residues. Germline V gives CDR1 MNHGY, CDR2 SVAAGI. CDR3 DNA: TGTGCCAGCAGTTATGAGGGTAGCGTGCCCTACGAGCAGTACTTC. Its protein product is CASSYEGSVPYEQYF.

This chain links TRBV7-2 with TRBJ2-5; D is possibly TRBD1 (6 bases). In germline, CDR1 is SGHTA, CDR2 FQGNSA. CDR3 size: 14 residues. V was clipped by 5 bases and J by 4 bases, with 14 bases between them. CDR3 bases: TGTGCCAGCAGCGTAACAGGGATTCGAGAGACCCAGTACTTC. Its protein product is CASSVTGIRETQYF.

This chain uses TRBV20-1 with TRBJ1-1; 9 nucleotides align to TRBD1. Trimming took 5 bases from V and 5 from J; bases not matched to a gene: 6. Germline CDR1 DFQATT, CDR2 SNEGSKA (reference sequence). The CDR3 spans 13 residues. The CDR3 is CSAPDRGKTEAFF. CDR3 nucleotides: TGCAGTGCTCCGGACAGGGGCAAGACTGAAGCTTTCTTT.

The chain is built from TRBV20-1 and TRBJ2-5; a possible D gene is TRBD2 (7 bases). CDR1 and CDR2 (germline): DFQATT, SNEGSKA (reference sequence). The CDR3 length is 13 residues. Trimming cost V 5 bases and J 5 bases, with 15 bases left between them. CDR3 region: CSAYWGGRETQYF. In nucleotides, the CDR3 is TGCAGTGCTTATTGGGGGGGCAGGGAGACCCAGTACTTC.

The rearrangement links TRBV12-3 or TRBV12-4 to TRBJ2-5, with TRBD2 matching 11 bases. V dropped 8 bases and J dropped 5; count of bases not matched to a gene: 16. The CDR3 has 17 residues. Here the CDR3 reads CASRTGLLAGGQETQYF. As DNA, the CDR3 is TGTGCCAGCCGAACTGGGCTCCTAGCGGGAGGACAGGAGACCCAGTACTTC.

The rearrangement links TRBV19 to TRBJ1-1; 8 positions agree with TRBD1. The germline CDR1 and CDR2 sequences are LNHDA and SQIVND (reference sequence). The CDR3 consists of 13 residues. Trimming at V came to 6 bases and at J to 4 bases, leaving 4 bases not matched to a gene. The CDR3 sequence: CASSVRGRTEAFF. CDR3 in DNA: TGTGCCAGTAGCGTCAGGGGGCGCACTGAAGCTTTCTTT.

The CDR3 DNA reads TGTGCCAGCAGCCTCCGACCGCTACTTTCACCCCTCCACTTT. Amino acid sequence: CASSLRPLLSPLHF. J is TRBJ1-6 and V is TRBV14, with D unclear. Per the germline V gene, CDR1 is SGHDN and CDR2 is FVKESK. The CDR3 sequence is 14 residues long. V lost 4 bases and J 9 bases, leaving 13 bases between the germline ends.

CDR3 region: CASSFKGANGYTF. As DNA, the CDR3 is TGTGCCAGCAGCTTTAAGGGGGCGAATGGCTACACCTTC. The chain employs TRBV5-4 and TRBJ1-2; 7 positions match TRBD1. Per the germline V gene, CDR1 is SGHNT and CDR2 is YYREEE (reference sequence). The J segment lost 6 bases and the V segment lost 2 bases, leaving 4 bases of the junction unmatched. This CDR3 is built from 13 residues.